This TCR beta chain was recorded in a study of cytomegalovirus exposure and HLA in healthy donors. PCR employed 60 Vbeta and 13 Jbeta primers. The assay was immunoSEQ multiplex PCR, and TCRdb's table has in-frame clones only and misses some. Here the sample spans more than 150,000 clones, 84% being singletons. V was shortened by 4 bases and J by 0 bases, with 13 bases between the two germline ends. This CDR3 is built from 15 residues. Germline loops: CDR1 SGHDT, CDR2 YYEEEE. This clone showed up just a few times. The antigen is unknown. Notes on the study in general: TRBV6-2, TRBV6-3 and some other V segments were excluded as indistinguishable. Specificity for CMV antigens was confirmed in vitro for a few of the CMV-associated chains.

Specimen: PBMCs. V and J are TRBV5-6 and TRBJ1-1; no definite D call. The receptor's source is a girl aged 2 to 9 in good health and CMV-seropositive. The CDR3 bases are TGTGCCAGCAGCGCATTTCCGGGGTTGAACACTGAAGCTTTCTTT. Translation: CASSAFPGLNTEAFF.